One sample yielded the 9 T cell receptor beta chains listed below, sequenced in a study of T-cell memory formation after mild COVID-19. From the 5' RACE reads, TCRdb called clonotypes with MiXCR, one entry per CDR3 protein. The repertoire holds 210,000 or so distinct CDR3 sequences, with around 16% as singletons. Sequences were obtained from PBMCs or a T cell subset sorted from them (not recorded which). These receptors were taken from an adult woman who had mild COVID-19 (a few samples of this study predate the infection). Cell type and time point are not known.

This chain joins TRBV20-1 and TRBJ1-5; TRBD1 aligns across 8 bases. Germline loops: CDR1 DFQATT, CDR2 SNEGSKA (reference sequence). The CDR3 extends over 14 amino acids. The V gene end was trimmed by 3 bases and the J gene end by 3 bases; junction bases not matched to a gene: 4. CDR3 in DNA: TGCAGTGCTAGCGTGACAGGGGTCAATCAGCCCCAGCATTTT. It yields the protein CSASVTGVNQPQHF.

This clonotype was recorded a few times. This chain uses TRBV20-1 with TRBJ2-3, with D perhaps TRBD2 (6 bases). The germline V and J ends were trimmed by 2 bases and 1 base, with 10 bases remaining between them. CDR3 length equals 14 residues. CDR1 DFQATT and CDR2 SNEGSKA come from the germline V gene (reference sequence). Here the CDR3 DNA reads TGCAGTGCTAGACTAGGGGAGGGCACAGATACGCAGTATTTT. Amino acids: CSARLGEGTDTQYF.

The chain has TRBV27 and TRBJ2-6; D could derive from TRBD1 or TRBD2 (5 bases each). V was clipped by 4 bases and J by 0 bases, with 16 bases between them. The CDR3 is 18 amino acids. Looked up from germline, CDR1 is MNHEY and CDR2 is SMNVEV (reference sequence). CDR3 in amino acids: CASSSTGSLASGANVLTF. The CDR3 DNA follows: TGTGCCAGCAGTTCTACAGGCTCCCTAGCCTCTGGGGCCAACGTCCTGACTTTC.

This clonotype was observed a few times. The chain is built from TRBV12-3 or TRBV12-4 and TRBJ2-1, with D possibly matching TRBD2 (6 bases). V gave up 1 base and J gave up 8 bases, with 15 bases separating them. CDR3 length: 15 residues. The CDR3: CASSLVVPREYEQFF. The CDR3 DNA reads as TGTGCCAGCAGTTTAGTGGTCCCCCGGGAGTATGAGCAGTTCTTC.

This clonotype occurred a few times. CDR3 sequence reads: CASSLLARNGEQYF. CDR3 coding DNA: TGTGCCAGCAGCCTCTTGGCTAGAAACGGCGAGCAGTACTTC. The chain links TRBV14 to TRBJ2-7; D is unclear. Germline V gene sequence: CDR1 SGHDN, CDR2 FVKESK. The CDR3 has 14 residues. The V end lost 4 bases, the J end lost 6 bases, and 16 bases lay between the germline ends.

The chain uses TRBV6-2 or TRBV6-3 and TRBJ2-1; 7 bases agree with TRBD2. Germline V gene lookup returns CDR1 MNHEY and CDR2 SVGEGT. There are 15 residues in the CDR3. The V and J ends lost 8 bases and 0 bases, in that order; junction bases with no gene match: 7. The CDR3: CASVTGGYSYNEQFF. The CDR3 DNA follows: TGTGCCAGCGTTACGGGGGGTTACTCCTACAATGAGCAGTTCTTC.

The chain joins TRBV11-3 to TRBJ2-1; D tentatively fits TRBD1 or TRBD2 (5 bases each). V shed 5 bases and J shed 3 bases, with 14 bases lying between them. The CDR3 is made up of 15 amino acids. The germline gives CDR1 SGHNT, CDR2 YENEEA. CDR3 amino acids: CASSPGTGIYNEQFF. The DNA for the CDR3 is TGTGCCAGCAGCCCCGGGACGGGTATCTACAATGAGCAGTTCTTC. The whole variable domain, remainder taken from reference TRBV11-3 and TRBJ2-1, is EAGVVQSPRYKIIEKKQPVAFWCNPISGHNTLYWYLQNLGQGPELLIRYENEEAVDDSQLPKDRFSAERLKGVDSTLKIQPAELGDSAVYLCASSPGTGIYNEQFFGPGTRLTVL.

This clonotype was observed a handful of times. The gene calls are TRBV23-1 and TRBJ1-1; D is undetermined. TRBV23-1 is reported as an ORF; its role is uncertain. Trimming removed 0 bases at V and 0 bases at J, with 8 bases between. The CDR3 is 15 residues long. CDR3 bases: TGCGCCAGCAGTCAATCGGCCCAGCTGAACACTGAAGCTTTCTTT. It codes for CASSQSAQLNTEAFF.

This clonotype has at least ten counts. The chain uses TRBV10-3 and TRBJ2-7, with a tentative D call TRBD2 (5 bases). V was trimmed by 4 bases and J by 6 bases, leaving 13 bases between them. Per the germline V gene, CDR1 is ENHRY and CDR2 is SYGVKD. The CDR3 is made up of 13 amino acids. Here the CDR3 reads CAISGHGVPEQYF. The DNA for the CDR3 is TGTGCCATCAGTGGGCACGGGGTTCCCGAGCAGTACTTC.